The 14 T cell receptor beta chains presented below share a single source sample, sequenced in a study of blood T cell repertoires in COVID-19. TCRdb's table, derived via immunoSEQ multiplex PCR, lists solely in-frame clones and lacks some. Here the sample spans 300,000 or so clones, around 86% being singletons. Sequencing was carried out using peripheral blood. The source is a woman in her fifties or sixties with acute or convalescent COVID-19.

The chain has TRBV7-2 and TRBJ2-5; TRBD2 matches 7 bases. Germline-derived CDR1 and CDR2 are SGHTA and FQGNSA. This CDR3 is built from 12 residues. V trimming: 6 bases; J trimming: 13 bases; junction bases outside the gene matches: 11. The CDR3: CASSRTGTKVYF. The CDR3 coding sequence is TGTGCCAGCAGTAGAACCGGGACTAAGGTGTACTTC.

This sequence joins TRBV30 and TRBJ2-7; tentative D call: TRBD2 (5 bases). This CDR3 has 14 amino acids. V was pared by 0 bases and J by 5 bases, with 14 bases between. CDR1 and CDR2 from the germline V gene are GTSNPN and SVGIG (reference sequence). The CDR3 region has the DNA TGTGCCTGGAGTGTGGAGAGGGCTGTTCACGAGCAGTACTTC. Translating gives CAWSVERAVHEQYF.

V is TRBV2 and J is TRBJ1-1, with a tentative D call TRBD1 (6 bases). The germline CDR1 and CDR2 sequences are SNHLY and FYNNEI. V was cut by 6 bases and J by 8 bases, with 13 bases left in between. CDR3 length: 12 amino acids. The CDR3 DNA sequence: TGTGCCAGCAGATGGAGGACAGTCGAAGCTTTCTTT. Translating gives CASRWRTVEAFF.

J is TRBJ2-5 and V is TRBV19, with a weak D call TRBD2 (7 bases). Germline V CDR1 and CDR2: LNHDA, SQIVND (reference sequence). Trimming took 7 bases from V and 3 from J, leaving 12 bases between them. CDR3 length: 13 residues. CDR3 residues: CASKAGAEETQYF. CDR3 bases: TGTGCCAGTAAGGCGGGGGCAGAAGAGACCCAGTACTTC.

The chain employs TRBV18 and TRBJ2-4, with 12 bases that match TRBD2. V shed 3 bases, J shed 0 bases, and the junction held 9 bases outside the gene matches. CDR1 KGHSH and CDR2 LQKENI come from the germline V gene. The CDR3 covers 19 residues. The CDR3 DNA is TGTGCCAGCTCACCCCGGACTAGCGGGACCCCCCTAGCCAAAAACATTCAGTACTTC. Its translation is CASSPRTSGTPLAKNIQYF.

The chain combines TRBV5-1 with TRBJ1-1; 9 bases align to TRBD1. The V gene's germline CDR1 is SGHRS and CDR2 YFSETQ. V lost 3 bases to trimming and J lost 4 bases; unmatched junction nucleotides: 4. The CDR3 sequence is 14 residues long. The CDR3 nucleotides are TGCGCCAGCAGCTCTGGACAGGGGAGCACTGAAGCTTTCTTT. It encodes CASSSGQGSTEAFF.

The chain links TRBV3-1 (or the pseudogene TRBV3-2) to TRBJ2-1, with D maybe TRBD2 (5 bases). Trimming removed 4 bases at V and 2 bases at J, with 15 bases between. Germline V gives CDR1 LGHDT, CDR2 YNNKEL (reference sequence). The CDR3 contains 16 residues. CDR3 protein: CASSPPPGTPYNEQFF. The CDR3 nucleotides are TGTGCCAGCAGCCCTCCCCCGGGAACCCCCTACAATGAGCAGTTCTTC.

This clone has only a few counts. CDR3 nucleotides: TGTGCCAGCAGTCTTAGGGGTTTGGGCACAGATACGCAGTATTTT. Translated, it gives CASSLRGLGTDTQYF. The J gene is TRBJ2-3, the V gene TRBV6-5, with D perhaps TRBD1 (5 bases). In germline, CDR1 is MNHEY, CDR2 SVGAGI. The CDR3 extends over 15 amino acids. Trimming shortened V by 5 bases and J by 1 base, and 13 bases separated the two germline ends.

The V call is TRBV6-5, the J call TRBJ2-5, with 10 bases lining up with TRBD2. The CDR3 spans 15 residues. V was pared by 4 bases and J by 4 bases, with 6 bases of the junction left unmatched. Germline V CDR1 and CDR2: MNHEY, SVGAGI. CDR3 bases: TGTGCCAGCAGTTCCCCCAGCGGGAGGGGAGAGACCCAGTACTTC. Translation: CASSSPSGRGETQYF.

The chain joins TRBV14 to TRBJ2-3; 12 nucleotides align to TRBD1. V shed 5 bases and J 1 base; nucleotides not matched to a gene: 16. Per germline, CDR1 SGHDN and CDR2 FVKESK. The CDR3 length is 20 residues. The CDR3 protein is CASSSRDRGLILPGTDTQYF. In DNA form, the CDR3 reads TGTGCCAGCAGCTCCCGGGACAGGGGGCTAATCCTGCCCGGCACAGATACGCAGTATTTT.

The genes are TRBV3-1 (or the pseudogene TRBV3-2) and TRBJ2-7; 13 nucleotides agree with TRBD2. V lost 1 base to trimming and J lost 2 bases; unmatched junction nucleotides: 23. The CDR3 totals 23 residues. Germline CDR1 is LGHDT and CDR2 is YNNKEL (reference sequence). CDR3 DNA sequence: TGTGCCAGCAGCCAAGGCGTAACCAGGGTAAGACTAGCGGGAGGCGGGAAGACCTACGAGCAGTACTTC. Translating gives CASSQGVTRVRLAGGGKTYEQYF.

The J gene is TRBJ2-7, the V gene TRBV5-8, with TRBD1 matching over 7 bases. J lost 0 bases, V lost 0 bases, and 0 bases had no gene match. Germline-derived CDR1 and CDR2 are SGHTS and YDEGEE. The CDR3 extends over 14 amino acids. The CDR3 sequence is CASSLGQGSYEQYF. The DNA for the CDR3 is TGTGCCAGCAGCTTGGGACAGGGCTCCTACGAGCAGTACTTC.

The rearrangement uses TRBV7-9 and TRBJ2-1, with 9 bases that match TRBD2. The CDR3 totals 16 residues. J lost 1 base, V lost 9 bases, and 10 bases had no gene match. Per germline, CDR1 SEHNR and CDR2 FQNEAQ (reference sequence). The CDR3 region has the DNA TGTGCCAGTGCCGACCTTGCGGGAGGGTCCTACAATGAGCAGTTCTTC. As protein: CASADLAGGSYNEQFF.

The gene calls are TRBV5-1 and TRBJ2-1; 11 nucleotides line up with TRBD2. Germline CDR1 reads SGHRS; CDR2 reads YFSETQ. V dropped 4 bases and J dropped 4; count of bases not matched to a gene: 4. This CDR3 has 15 residues. The CDR3 nucleotides are TGCGCCAGCAGCCAGACTAGCGGGACATACAATGAGCAGTTCTTC. Translating gives CASSQTSGTYNEQFF. Drawing the rest from reference TRBV5-1 and TRBJ2-1, the complete variable domain is KAGVTQTPRYLIKTRGQQVTLSCSPISGHRSVSWYQQTPGQGLQFLFEYFSETQRNKGNFPGRFSGRQFSNSRSEMNVSTLELGDSALYLCASSQTSGTYNEQFFGPGTRLTVL.